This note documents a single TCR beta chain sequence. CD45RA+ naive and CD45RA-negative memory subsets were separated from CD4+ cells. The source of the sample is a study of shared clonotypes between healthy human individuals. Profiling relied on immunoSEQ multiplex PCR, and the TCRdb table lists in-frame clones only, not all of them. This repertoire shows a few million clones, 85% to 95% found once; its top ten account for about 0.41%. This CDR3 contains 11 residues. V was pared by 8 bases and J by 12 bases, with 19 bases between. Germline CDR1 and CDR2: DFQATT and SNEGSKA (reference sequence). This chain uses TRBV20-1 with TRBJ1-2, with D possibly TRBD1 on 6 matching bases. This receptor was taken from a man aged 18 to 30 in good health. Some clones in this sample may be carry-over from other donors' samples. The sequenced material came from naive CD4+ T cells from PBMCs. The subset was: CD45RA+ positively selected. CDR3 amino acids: CSSIRDNSDTF. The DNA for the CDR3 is TGCAGTTCCATCCGGGACAACAGTGACACCTTC.